The rows below give T cell receptor beta chains drawn from one sample of a study of blood T cell repertoires in COVID-19. Profiled with immunoSEQ multiplex PCR; TCRdb holds only in-frame clones, not every one. The sample shows hundreds of thousands of clones, around 89% of them seen only once. The material sequenced was PBMCs or T cells enriched from blood (not recorded which). Receptors were obtained from a woman aged 18-29 years who had recovered from COVID-19. The CDR3 runs from the conserved cysteine through the conserved F or W. D genes are given only for firm matches. The size of a clone is reported for some rows only, either as once, few or many, or as a class for expanded clones.

v_gene: TRBV28
d_gene: -
j_gene: TRBJ2-5
abundance: -
CDR3nt: TGTGCCAGCAGTCCATCCACCGGCAGGGAACAGACCCAGTACTTC
CDR3aa: CASSPSTGREQTQYF

v_gene: TRBV2
d_gene: -
j_gene: TRBJ1-5
abundance: once
CDR3nt: TGTGCCAGCAGTCTCCGGGGGGTGAACAATCAGCCCCAGCATTTT
CDR3aa: CASSLRGVNNQPQHF

v_gene: TRBV4-1
d_gene: TRBD2
j_gene: TRBJ2-1
abundance: -
CDR3nt: TGCGCCAGCAGCCGACAGGGCCGACTAGCGGGGGGCGATGAGCAGTTCTTC
CDR3aa: CASSRQGRLAGGDEQFF

v_gene: TRBV5-1
d_gene: -
j_gene: TRBJ1-2
abundance: -
CDR3nt: TGCGCCAGCAGCTTGGAGGCGGGCGGGGGTTCTGGCTACACCTTC
CDR3aa: CASSLEAGGGSGYTF

v_gene: TRBV18
d_gene: -
j_gene: TRBJ2-5
abundance: -
CDR3nt: TGTGCCAGCTCACTCGACATCGAAGAGACCCAGTACTTC
CDR3aa: CASSLDIEETQYF

v_gene: TRBV6-5
d_gene: -
j_gene: TRBJ1-6
abundance: -
CDR3nt: TGTGCCAGCAGCCTACGGACAGTTAATTCACCCCTCCACTTT
CDR3aa: CASSLRTVNSPLHF

v_gene: TRBV15
d_gene: TRBD2
j_gene: TRBJ2-1
abundance: -
CDR3nt: TGTGCCACCAGCAAAGCCCCACTAGCGGGGGGGAACAATGAGCAGTTCTTC
CDR3aa: CATSKAPLAGGNNEQFF

v_gene: TRBV9
d_gene: -
j_gene: TRBJ2-1
abundance: -
CDR3nt: TGTGCCAGCAGCCCCAGTGTAGCGCACTACAATGAGCAGTTCTTC
CDR3aa: CASSPSVAHYNEQFF

v_gene: TRBV2
d_gene: TRBD2
j_gene: TRBJ2-1
abundance: -
CDR3nt: TGTGCCAGCAGTCGGGAGGTAAATGAGCAGTTCTTC
CDR3aa: CASSREVNEQFF

v_gene: TRBV19
d_gene: TRBD1
j_gene: TRBJ2-5
abundance: -
CDR3nt: TGTGCCAGTAGTATGGCAGGGGGCGCGAAGACCCAGTACTTC
CDR3aa: CASSMAGGAKTQYF

v_gene: TRBV4-1
d_gene: -
j_gene: TRBJ1-1
abundance: -
CDR3nt: TGCGCCAGCAGCCAAGATTTTAGCTCGAACACTGAAGCTTTCTTT
CDR3aa: CASSQDFSSNTEAFF

v_gene: TRBV27
d_gene: -
j_gene: TRBJ1-2
abundance: -
CDR3nt: TGTGCCAGCAGTTTTGGACGACAGTCAGGCTACACCTTC
CDR3aa: CASSFGRQSGYTF

v_gene: TRBV7-8
d_gene: -
j_gene: TRBJ2-7
abundance: few
CDR3nt: TGTGCCAGCAGCCCAAGGGGGACCCGGTACGAGCAGTACTTC
CDR3aa: CASSPRGTRYEQYF

v_gene: TRBV6-5
d_gene: TRBD1
j_gene: TRBJ1-6
abundance: once
CDR3nt: TGTGCCAGCAAAGGGGGCCAGCCTGGTTCACCCCTCCACTTT
CDR3aa: CASKGGQPGSPLHF

v_gene: TRBV6-5
d_gene: TRBD1
j_gene: TRBJ1-3
abundance: -
CDR3nt: TGTGCCAGCAGTCCAACAGGGGGCGTTGGAAACACCATATATTTT
CDR3aa: CASSPTGGVGNTIYF

v_gene: TRBV20-1
d_gene: -
j_gene: TRBJ2-5
abundance: once
CDR3nt: TGCAGTGCTTCAGGGGAAGAGACCCAGTACTTC
CDR3aa: CSASGEETQYF

v_gene: TRBV2
d_gene: -
j_gene: TRBJ1-1
abundance: -
CDR3nt: TGTGCCAGCAGTGACAGGTTCCCCACTGAAGCTTTCTTT
CDR3aa: CASSDRFPTEAFF

v_gene: TRBV19
d_gene: -
j_gene: TRBJ1-5
abundance: -
CDR3nt: TGTGCCAGTAGTATTCGGGGTACCGGCAATCAGCCCCAGCATTTT
CDR3aa: CASSIRGTGNQPQHF

v_gene: TRBV5-4
d_gene: -
j_gene: TRBJ1-1
abundance: once
CDR3nt: TGTGCCAGCAGCTTGGAGGGGGTCTTGAACACTGAAGCTTTCTTT
CDR3aa: CASSLEGVLNTEAFF

v_gene: TRBV2
d_gene: -
j_gene: TRBJ1-4
abundance: -
CDR3nt: TGTGCCAGCAAAAGGACAGACCCATACGAAAAACTGTTTTTT
CDR3aa: CASKRTDPYEKLFF

v_gene: TRBV4-2
d_gene: -
j_gene: TRBJ1-5
abundance: -
CDR3nt: TGTGCCAGCAGCCAACCACGGACTGAGTCCAATCAGCCCCAGCATTTT
CDR3aa: CASSQPRTESNQPQHF

v_gene: TRBV7-9
d_gene: -
j_gene: TRBJ1-1
abundance: -
CDR3nt: TGTGCCACTTATGAAGGAGGGGACACTGAAGCTTTCTTT
CDR3aa: CATYEGGDTEAFF

v_gene: TRBV15
d_gene: -
j_gene: TRBJ2-1
abundance: -
CDR3nt: TGTGCCACCAGCAGAGATCTAGGGGGTGAGCAGTTCTTC
CDR3aa: CATSRDLGGEQFF

v_gene: TRBV7-2
d_gene: TRBD1
j_gene: TRBJ2-7
abundance: -
CDR3nt: TGTGCCAGCAGCTTAGATTCCGGGACAGGGGGCTACGAGCAGTACTTC
CDR3aa: CASSLDSGTGGYEQYF

v_gene: TRBV5-1
d_gene: -
j_gene: TRBJ2-5
abundance: -
CDR3nt: TGCGCCAGCAGCTTAAGGGCTCGGAGGGTATCGGAAATGGAGACCCAGTACTTC
CDR3aa: CASSLRARRVSEMETQYF

v_gene: TRBV3-1/TRBV3-2
d_gene: -
j_gene: TRBJ2-1
abundance: -
CDR3nt: TGTGCCAGCAGCCTTCTGGGGCCCGCCTACAATGAGCAGTTCTTC
CDR3aa: CASSLLGPAYNEQFF

v_gene: TRBV19
d_gene: -
j_gene: TRBJ2-5
abundance: -
CDR3nt: TGTGCCAGTAGTTTTGGCGCCCTAACCAGGGAGACCCAGTACTTC
CDR3aa: CASSFGALTRETQYF

v_gene: TRBV6-1
d_gene: -
j_gene: TRBJ2-3
abundance: -
CDR3nt: TGTGCCAGCAGTGAAGGAGTCTCGAGCACAGATACGCAGTATTTT
CDR3aa: CASSEGVSSTDTQYF

v_gene: TRBV10-3
d_gene: -
j_gene: TRBJ2-7
abundance: -
CDR3nt: TGTGCCATCAGTGGAGGCGGTTCCTACGAGCAGTACTTC
CDR3aa: CAISGGGSYEQYF

v_gene: TRBV5-1
d_gene: -
j_gene: TRBJ1-2
abundance: many
CDR3nt: TGCGCCAGCAGCTTGGCACAGGGAGCCAATTATGGCTACACCTTC
CDR3aa: CASSLAQGANYGYTF

v_gene: TRBV19
d_gene: TRBD2
j_gene: TRBJ2-3
abundance: few
CDR3nt: TGTGCCAGTAACCGAAACGGGGGGGCTAGCACAGATACGCAGTATTTT
CDR3aa: CASNRNGGASTDTQYF

v_gene: TRBV28
d_gene: -
j_gene: TRBJ2-7
abundance: -
CDR3nt: TGTGCAACCCGCAGGGGCGTCTACGAGCAGTACTTC
CDR3aa: CATRRGVYEQYF

v_gene: TRBV2
d_gene: -
j_gene: TRBJ2-7
abundance: -
CDR3nt: TGTGCCAGCAGTACTAAAAACGAGCAGTACTTC
CDR3aa: CASSTKNEQYF

v_gene: TRBV25-1
d_gene: -
j_gene: TRBJ1-5
abundance: few
CDR3nt: TGTGCCAGCAGTGAATTTTTCACTGATCAGCCCCAGCATTTT
CDR3aa: CASSEFFTDQPQHF

v_gene: TRBV7-9
d_gene: TRBD2
j_gene: TRBJ2-7
abundance: -
CDR3nt: TGTGCCAGCAGCCCCGGACTAGCGGGGTCCTCTAGCTCCTACGAGCAGTACTTC
CDR3aa: CASSPGLAGSSSSYEQYF

v_gene: TRBV5-8
d_gene: TRBD1
j_gene: TRBJ1-2
abundance: -
CDR3nt: TGTGCCAGCAGCTTGCGAGGGGGCGGCTACACCTTC
CDR3aa: CASSLRGGGYTF

v_gene: TRBV6-4
d_gene: -
j_gene: TRBJ1-4
abundance: -
CDR3nt: TGTGCCTACCGCCCACCAGTGCCGTCTAATGAAAAACTGTTTTTT
CDR3aa: CAYRPPVPSNEKLFF

v_gene: TRBV28
d_gene: -
j_gene: TRBJ1-1
abundance: -
CDR3nt: TGTGCCAGCAGGCTCCCGGGATTTGCCACTGAAGCTTTCTTT
CDR3aa: CASRLPGFATEAFF

v_gene: TRBV5-4
d_gene: -
j_gene: TRBJ2-5
abundance: once
CDR3nt: TGTGCCAGCAGCTTGGACATGAATTTGGAGACCCAGTACTTC
CDR3aa: CASSLDMNLETQYF

v_gene: TRBV19
d_gene: -
j_gene: TRBJ1-5
abundance: -
CDR3nt: TGTGCCAGTAGTGCGCAGGGGCGGCAGCCCCAGCATTTT
CDR3aa: CASSAQGRQPQHF

v_gene: TRBV27
d_gene: -
j_gene: TRBJ1-2
abundance: -
CDR3nt: TGTGCCAGCAGTTTGAGGAAGGGGGATGAAGGCTACACCTTC
CDR3aa: CASSLRKGDEGYTF

v_gene: TRBV27
d_gene: TRBD1
j_gene: TRBJ2-2
abundance: -
CDR3nt: TGTGCCAGCAGTAGACAGGGAAGGATAAGCCGGGAGCTGTTTTTT
CDR3aa: CASSRQGRISRELFF

v_gene: TRBV3-1/TRBV3-2
d_gene: -
j_gene: TRBJ2-7
abundance: -
CDR3nt: TGTGCCAGCAGCCAAGAGGGCCGCCATAATACCTACGAGCAGTACTTC
CDR3aa: CASSQEGRHNTYEQYF

v_gene: TRBV5-1
d_gene: -
j_gene: TRBJ1-1
abundance: -
CDR3nt: TGCGCCAGCAGCTTTTCTGGGGGAGGGACTGAAGCTTTCTTT
CDR3aa: CASSFSGGGTEAFF

v_gene: TRBV10-2
d_gene: TRBD1
j_gene: TRBJ1-2
abundance: -
CDR3nt: TGCGCCAGCAACCCAGGGGGTCTCAAATCTAACTATGGCTACACCTTC
CDR3aa: CASNPGGLKSNYGYTF

v_gene: TRBV15
d_gene: -
j_gene: TRBJ2-7
abundance: -
CDR3nt: TGTGCCACCAGAAGGAGTCGGCAGTCCTACGAGCAGTACTTC
CDR3aa: CATRRSRQSYEQYF

v_gene: TRBV6-5
d_gene: TRBD1
j_gene: TRBJ1-6
abundance: -
CDR3nt: TGTGCCAGCAGTCTGGGACAGGGAAATTCACCCCTCCACTTT
CDR3aa: CASSLGQGNSPLHF

v_gene: TRBV30
d_gene: TRBD1
j_gene: TRBJ1-5
abundance: -
CDR3nt: TGTGCCTGGAGTTTAACAGGGGTTCAGAGGGAGCCCCAGCATTTT
CDR3aa: CAWSLTGVQREPQHF

v_gene: TRBV29-1
d_gene: -
j_gene: TRBJ1-2
abundance: -
CDR3nt: TGCAGCGTTTGGGGGACTAGGGGGTACTATGGCTACACCTTC
CDR3aa: CSVWGTRGYYGYTF

v_gene: TRBV13
d_gene: TRBD1
j_gene: TRBJ1-2
abundance: -
CDR3nt: TGTGCCAGCAGCTTAGGGGACAGGGGAGATTTGTATGGCTACACCTTC
CDR3aa: CASSLGDRGDLYGYTF

v_gene: TRBV5-6
d_gene: -
j_gene: TRBJ1-4
abundance: -
CDR3nt: TGTGCCAGCAGCTTTCAGGATCGGGAAAAACTGTTTTTT
CDR3aa: CASSFQDREKLFF

v_gene: TRBV9
d_gene: TRBD2
j_gene: TRBJ2-1
abundance: -
CDR3nt: TGTGCCAGCAGCGTAGAAGTTAGCGGGGGGGCCTGGTTAAATGAGCAGTTCTTC
CDR3aa: CASSVEVSGGAWLNEQFF